This TCR beta chain is from a study of CD8 T cells in ankylosing spondylitis (TCRdb year 2017). About the full investigation: T cell receptor beta repertoires were profiled in healthy donors and ankylosing spondylitis patients so that disease-linked TCR variants could be found. Samples of peripheral blood were taken, and for ankylosing spondylitis patients, synovial fluid was collected as well. In total, the full study cohort was made up of about 110 healthy donors and approximately 24 ankylosing spondylitis patients.

CDR1 and CDR2 are read off the germline V gene as KGHDR and SFDVKD. V is shortened by 6 bases, J by 5 bases, and the region joining them spans 7 bases. The CDR3 spans 12 residues, from the cysteine through the phenylalanine. Only the CDR3 region is kept as DNA, spanning 36 bases read in frame from base 1. The paper as a whole reports these results and caveats: The disease-linked clones had a CD8+ phenotype and were found at relatively low frequencies in peripheral blood. Significant enrichment of the disease-linked clones was reported in matched synovial fluid samples from ankylosing spondylitis patients. Blood from ankylosing spondylitis patients appeared to be characterized by a TCR beta motif made up of about 8 highly homologous amino acid variants. Some motif variants were previously reported in synovial fluid and blood of reactive arthritis patients, suggesting common disease-initiation mechanisms.

TCRdb shows the sequencer as Illumina HiSeq 2500. Quantitative 5'-RACE with molecular barcodes was used to prepare TCR beta libraries. The authors' pipeline ran thus. To identify disease-linked TCR variants, a new computational method was used, one built on a probabilistic model of VDJ rearrangement. TCRdb reprocessed the public reads (quality trimming at Q25 with fastp, clone calling with MiXCR) and kept in-frame beta chains. Each entry merges the rows of one CDR3 protein and shows their most common DNA and genes. These V and J calls rely on TCRdb rather than the paper's analysis. A total of under 300,000 distinct CDR3 sequences appear in this sample, 8% to 9.5% of them only once. Of the sample, under 7.5% is held by the ten largest clones. This clonotype was seen repeatedly, ten times or more. Its binding antigen is unknown. No quality values exist for individual bases; no much larger clone is one base distant.

The sequenced sample consisted of blood, either unsorted or a sorted T cell fraction (not recorded which). Recombination connected TRBV24-1 to TRBJ2-1; the D gene is not confidently resolved. The origin of this receptor is a male donor with ankylosing spondylitis or in good health (not recorded which). The nucleotides read TGTGCCACCAGTCGCGCTGACAATGAGCAGTTCTTC. Its product reads: CATSRADNEQFF.